These 2 T cell receptor beta chains came from one sample sequenced in a study of blood T cell repertoires in COVID-19. Sequencing was performed with immunoSEQ multiplex PCR; in TCRdb, only in-frame clones are kept and a portion is missing. This table holds about 250,000 clones, about four fifths found once. Material for sequencing was peripheral blood. These receptors were obtained from an elderly man with acute or convalescent COVID-19.

The chain uses TRBV2 and TRBJ2-3; D perhaps matches TRBD1 (6 bases). CDR1 is SNHLY, CDR2 FYNNEI, per germline. The CDR3 spans 15 residues. The ends were cut back, 5 bases at V and 2 bases at J, with 14 bases in the middle. CDR3 nucleotides: TGTGCCAGCAGTCGTCAGAGACAGGCCACAGATACGCAGTATTTT. This codes for CASSRQRQATDTQYF.

This rearrangement joins TRBV19 to TRBJ2-7; TRBD2 is a possible D gene (6 bases). Germline CDR1 is LNHDA and CDR2 is SQIVND (reference sequence). This CDR3 is built from 13 residues. The germline V and J ends were trimmed by 4 bases and 3 bases, with 10 bases remaining between them. CDR3: CASSTGLLYEQYF. CDR3 sequence (DNA): TGTGCCAGTAGTACCGGACTACTCTACGAGCAGTACTTC.